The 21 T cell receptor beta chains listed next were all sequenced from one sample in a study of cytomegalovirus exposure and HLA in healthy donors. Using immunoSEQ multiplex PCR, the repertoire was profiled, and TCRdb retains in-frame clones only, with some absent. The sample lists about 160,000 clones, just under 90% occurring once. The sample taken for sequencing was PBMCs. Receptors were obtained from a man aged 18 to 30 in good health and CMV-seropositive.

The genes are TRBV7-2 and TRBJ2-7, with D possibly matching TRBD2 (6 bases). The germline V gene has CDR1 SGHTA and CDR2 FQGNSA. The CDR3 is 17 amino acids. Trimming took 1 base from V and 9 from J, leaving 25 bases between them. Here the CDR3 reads CASSLGGGGTTDDRQYF. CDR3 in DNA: TGTGCCAGCAGCTTAGGGGGAGGAGGCACTACAGACGATAGGCAGTACTTC. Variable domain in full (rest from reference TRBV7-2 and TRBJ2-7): GAGVSQSPSNKVTEKGKDVELRCDPISGHTALYWYRQSLGQGLEFLIYFQGNSAPDKSGLPSDRFSAERTGGSVSTLTIQRTQQEDSAVYLCASSLGGGGTTDDRQYFGPGTRLTVT.

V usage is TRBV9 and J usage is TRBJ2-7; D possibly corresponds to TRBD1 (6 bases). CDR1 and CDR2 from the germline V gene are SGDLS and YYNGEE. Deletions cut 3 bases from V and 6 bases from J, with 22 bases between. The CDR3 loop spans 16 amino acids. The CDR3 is CASSATGTSLFSEQYF. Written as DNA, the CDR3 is TGTGCCAGCAGCGCAACAGGGACGTCCCTTTTTAGCGAGCAGTACTTC.

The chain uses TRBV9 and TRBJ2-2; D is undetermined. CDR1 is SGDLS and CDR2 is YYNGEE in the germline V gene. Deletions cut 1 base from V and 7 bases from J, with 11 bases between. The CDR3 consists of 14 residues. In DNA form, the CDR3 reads TGTGCCAGCAGCGTACGGAGATTTAACGGGGAGCTGTTTTTT. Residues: CASSVRRFNGELFF. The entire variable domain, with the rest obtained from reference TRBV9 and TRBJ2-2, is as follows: DSGVTQTPKHLITATGQRVTLRCSPRSGDLSVYWYQQSLDQGLQFLIQYYNGEERAKGNILERFSAQQFPDLHSELNLSSLELGDSALYFCASSVRRFNGELFFGEGSRLTVL.

CDR3 in DNA: TGTGCCAGTAGTATCTCCCTCTGGCAGGGGGCTCGATCGGCTAACTATGGCTACACCTTC. Translated, it gives CASSISLWQGARSANYGYTF. The V call is TRBV19, the J call TRBJ1-2; 8 bases are shared with TRBD1. The CDR3 totals 20 residues. Per germline, CDR1 LNHDA and CDR2 SQIVND (reference sequence). The V and J ends lost 3 bases and 0 bases, in that order; junction bases with no gene match: 18.

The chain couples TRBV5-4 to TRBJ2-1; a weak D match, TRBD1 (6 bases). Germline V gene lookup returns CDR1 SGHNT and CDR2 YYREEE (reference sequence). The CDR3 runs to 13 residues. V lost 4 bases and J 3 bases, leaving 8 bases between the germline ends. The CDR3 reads CASSLDSYNEQFF. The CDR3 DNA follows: TGTGCCAGCAGCCTGGACAGCTACAATGAGCAGTTCTTC.

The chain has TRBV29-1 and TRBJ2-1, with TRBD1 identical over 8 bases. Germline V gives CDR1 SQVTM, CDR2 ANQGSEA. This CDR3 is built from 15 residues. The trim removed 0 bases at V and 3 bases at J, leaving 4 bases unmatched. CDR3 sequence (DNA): TGCAGCGTTGAAGAGGCAGGGGGCTTCTACAATGAGCAGTTCTTC. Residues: CSVEEAGGFYNEQFF.

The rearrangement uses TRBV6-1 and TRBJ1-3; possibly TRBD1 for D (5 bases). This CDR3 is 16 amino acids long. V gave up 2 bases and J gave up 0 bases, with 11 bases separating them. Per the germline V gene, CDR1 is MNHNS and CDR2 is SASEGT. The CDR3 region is CASSEPGLGSGNTIYF. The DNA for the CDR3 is TGTGCCAGCAGTGAACCAGGGTTGGGCTCTGGAAACACCATATATTTT.

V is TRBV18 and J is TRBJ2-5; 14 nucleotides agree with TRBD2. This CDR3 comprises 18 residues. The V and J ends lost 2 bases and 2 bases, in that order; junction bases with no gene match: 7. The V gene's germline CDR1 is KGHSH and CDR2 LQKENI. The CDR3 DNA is TGTGCCAGCTCACCAATGACTAGCGGGAGGGCCAATCAAGAGACCCAGTACTTC. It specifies CASSPMTSGRANQETQYF.

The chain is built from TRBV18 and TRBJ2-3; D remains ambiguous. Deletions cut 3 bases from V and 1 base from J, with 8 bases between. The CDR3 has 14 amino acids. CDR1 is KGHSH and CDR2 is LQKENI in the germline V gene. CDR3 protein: CASSPAAGTDTQYF. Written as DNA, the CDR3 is TGTGCCAGCTCACCGGCGGCAGGCACAGATACGCAGTATTTT. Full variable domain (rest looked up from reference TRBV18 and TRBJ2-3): NAGVMQNPRHLVRRRGQEARLRCSPMKGHSHVYWYRQLPEEGLKFMVYLQKENIIDESGMPKERFSAEFPKEGPSILRIQQVVRGDSAAYFCASSPAAGTDTQYFGPGTRLTVL.

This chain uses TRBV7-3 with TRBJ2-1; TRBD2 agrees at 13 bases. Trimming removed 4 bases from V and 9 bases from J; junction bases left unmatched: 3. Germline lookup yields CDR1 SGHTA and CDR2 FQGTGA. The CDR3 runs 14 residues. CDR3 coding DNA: TGTGCCAGCAGCTCACTAGCGGGAGGGGGTGAGCAGTTCTTC. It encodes CASSSLAGGGEQFF. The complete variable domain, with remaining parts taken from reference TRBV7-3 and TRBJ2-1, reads GAGVSQTPSNKVTEKGKYVELRCDPISGHTALYWYRQSLGQGPEFLIYFQGTGAADDSGLPNDRFFAVRPEGSVSTLKIQRTERGDSAVYLCASSSLAGGGEQFFGPGTRLTVL.

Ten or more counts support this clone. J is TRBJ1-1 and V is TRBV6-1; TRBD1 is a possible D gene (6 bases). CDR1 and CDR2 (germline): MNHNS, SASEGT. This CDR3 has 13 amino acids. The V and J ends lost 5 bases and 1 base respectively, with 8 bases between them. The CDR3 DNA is TGTGCCAGCAGTTGGGGACAGAACACTGAAGCTTTCTTT. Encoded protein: CASSWGQNTEAFF.

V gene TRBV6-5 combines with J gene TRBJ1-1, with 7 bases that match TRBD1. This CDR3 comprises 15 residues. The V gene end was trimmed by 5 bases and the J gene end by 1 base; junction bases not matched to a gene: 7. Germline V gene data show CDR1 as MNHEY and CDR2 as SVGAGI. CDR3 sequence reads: CASSPLNRGNTEAFF. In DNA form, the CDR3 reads TGTGCCAGCAGTCCTCTTAACAGGGGGAACACTGAAGCTTTCTTT.

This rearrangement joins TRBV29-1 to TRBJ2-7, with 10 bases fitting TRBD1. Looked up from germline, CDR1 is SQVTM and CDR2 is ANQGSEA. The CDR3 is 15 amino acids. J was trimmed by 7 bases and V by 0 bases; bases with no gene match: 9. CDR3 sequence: CSVEDAGTGDGEQYF. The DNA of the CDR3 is TGCAGCGTTGAAGACGCCGGGACAGGGGACGGGGAGCAGTACTTC.

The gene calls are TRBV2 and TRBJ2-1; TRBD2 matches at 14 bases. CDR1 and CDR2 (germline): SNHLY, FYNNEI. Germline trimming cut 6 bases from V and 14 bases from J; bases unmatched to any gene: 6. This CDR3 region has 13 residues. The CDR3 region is CASSPGTSGSKFF. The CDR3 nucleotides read TGTGCCAGCAGCCCCGGGACTAGCGGGAGCAAGTTCTTC.

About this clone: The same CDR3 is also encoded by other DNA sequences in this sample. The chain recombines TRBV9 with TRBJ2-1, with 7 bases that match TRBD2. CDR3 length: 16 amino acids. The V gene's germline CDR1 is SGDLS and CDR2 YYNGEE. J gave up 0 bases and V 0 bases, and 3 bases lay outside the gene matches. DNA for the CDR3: TGTGCCAGCAGCGTAGGAGGCGGGAGCTCCTACAATGAGCAGTTCTTC. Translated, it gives CASSVGGGSSYNEQFF. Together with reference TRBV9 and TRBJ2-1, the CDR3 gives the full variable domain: DSGVTQTPKHLITATGQRVTLRCSPRSGDLSVYWYQQSLDQGLQFLIQYYNGEERAKGNILERFSAQQFPDLHSELNLSSLELGDSALYFCASSVGGGSSYNEQFFGPGTRLTVL.

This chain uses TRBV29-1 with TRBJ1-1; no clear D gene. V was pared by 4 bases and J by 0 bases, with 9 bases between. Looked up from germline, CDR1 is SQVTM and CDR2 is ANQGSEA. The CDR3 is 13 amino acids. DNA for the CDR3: TGCAGCGTTGGGGCAGGTCTGAACACTGAAGCTTTCTTT. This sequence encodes CSVGAGLNTEAFF.

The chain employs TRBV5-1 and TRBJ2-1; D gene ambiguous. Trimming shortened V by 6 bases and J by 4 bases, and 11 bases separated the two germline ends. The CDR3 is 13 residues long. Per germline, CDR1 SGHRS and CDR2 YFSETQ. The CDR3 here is CASTTASYNEQFF. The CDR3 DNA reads TGCGCCAGCACTACCGCTAGTTACAATGAGCAGTTCTTC.

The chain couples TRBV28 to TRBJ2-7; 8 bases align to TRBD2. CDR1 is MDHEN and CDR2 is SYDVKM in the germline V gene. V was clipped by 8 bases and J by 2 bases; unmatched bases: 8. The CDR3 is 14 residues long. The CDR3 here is CASRRAGDTYEQYF. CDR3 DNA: TGTGCCAGCCGACGAGCGGGGGATACCTACGAGCAGTACTTC.

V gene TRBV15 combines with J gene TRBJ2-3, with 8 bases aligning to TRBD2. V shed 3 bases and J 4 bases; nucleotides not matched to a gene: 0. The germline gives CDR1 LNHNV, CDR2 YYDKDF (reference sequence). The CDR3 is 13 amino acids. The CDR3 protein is CATSRTSADTQYF. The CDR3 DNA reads TGTGCCACCAGCAGGACTAGCGCAGATACGCAGTATTTT.

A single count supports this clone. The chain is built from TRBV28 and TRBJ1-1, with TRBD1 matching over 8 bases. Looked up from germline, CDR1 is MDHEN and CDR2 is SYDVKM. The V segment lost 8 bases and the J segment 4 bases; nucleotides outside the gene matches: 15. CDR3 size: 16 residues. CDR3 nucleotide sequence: TGTGCCAGCGGGAGACAGGGGCGTGGGCTGGGCACTGAAGCTTTCTTT. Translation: CASGRQGRGLGTEAFF. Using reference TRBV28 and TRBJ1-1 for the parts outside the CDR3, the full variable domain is DVKVTQSSRYLVKRTGEKVFLECVQDMDHENMFWYRQDPGLGLRLIYFSYDVKMKEKGDIPEGYSVSREKKERFSLILESASTNQTSMYLCASGRQGRGLGTEAFFGQGTRLTVV.

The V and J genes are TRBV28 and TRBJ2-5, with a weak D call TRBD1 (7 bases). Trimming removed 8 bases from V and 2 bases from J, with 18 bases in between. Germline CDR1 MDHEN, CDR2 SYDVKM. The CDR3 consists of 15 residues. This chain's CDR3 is CASGRGEELQETQYF. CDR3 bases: TGTGCCAGCGGCAGGGGGGAGGAACTTCAAGAGACCCAGTACTTC.